What follows is one T cell receptor beta chain and its context. Its antigen is unidentified. The source of the sample is a study of T cell responses to AZD1222 COVID-19 vaccine. Overall study results and limits: Sampling that yielded the repertoires occurred only after the peak T cell response. Clonal diversity was possibly underestimated, and white British individuals and females predominated among donors.

Researchers grouped second doses given at about 4 or about 12 weeks into one pool. The CDR3 is 16 amino acids. The ends were cut back, 0 bases at V and 0 bases at J, with 11 bases in the middle. Per germline, CDR1 LGHDT and CDR2 YNNKEL (reference sequence). This table comes from immunoSEQ multiplex PCR, and its TCRdb copy is limited to in-frame clones, with some not included. This sample yields roughly 200,000 clones, of which approximately 90% are seen a single time; 3% to 3.5% belongs to the top ten. The sample in question was peripheral blood, obtained 28 days after the second AZD1222 dose. V is TRBV3-1 (or the pseudogene TRBV3-2) and J is TRBJ1-1; D gene ambiguous. The sequence was obtained from an adult who received the AZD1222 COVID-19 vaccine. CDR3 nucleotides: TGTGCCAGCAGCCAAGAATCTCGGACCTTGAACACTGAAGCTTTCTTT. Translating gives CASSQESRTLNTEAFF.